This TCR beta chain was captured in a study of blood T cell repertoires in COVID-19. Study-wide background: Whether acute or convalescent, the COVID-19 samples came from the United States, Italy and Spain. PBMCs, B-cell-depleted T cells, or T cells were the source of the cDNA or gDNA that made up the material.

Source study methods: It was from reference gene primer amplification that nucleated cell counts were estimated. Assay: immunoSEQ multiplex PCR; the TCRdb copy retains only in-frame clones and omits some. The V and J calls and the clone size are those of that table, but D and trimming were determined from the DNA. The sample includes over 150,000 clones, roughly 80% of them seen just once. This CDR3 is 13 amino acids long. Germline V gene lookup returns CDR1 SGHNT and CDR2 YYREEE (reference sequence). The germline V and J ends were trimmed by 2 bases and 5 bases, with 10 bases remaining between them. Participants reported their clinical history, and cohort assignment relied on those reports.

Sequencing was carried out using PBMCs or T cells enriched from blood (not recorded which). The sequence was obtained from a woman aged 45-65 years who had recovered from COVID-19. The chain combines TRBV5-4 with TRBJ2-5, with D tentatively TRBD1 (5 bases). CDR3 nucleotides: TGTGCCAGCAGCTTAGGGCAGGGTGAGACCCAGTACTTC. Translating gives CASSLGQGETQYF.